The 24 T cell receptor beta chains in this list originate from one sample, sequenced in a study of human T cells and chemical hapten exposure. Specified time point: patch test 3, about 24 weeks after DPC sensitization. Treatment described: therapeutic diphenylcyclopropenone sensitization with weekly scalp DPC. One entry per CDR3 protein results from TCRdb running MiXCR on the RACE reads. This table holds about 84,000 distinct CDR3 sequences, 10% to 11% found once. The source was whole blood, collected in connection with sensitization to the hapten diphenylcyclopropenone (DPC). These receptors all stem from a woman aged 50 to 65 with alopecia areata. Some clones in this sample may be carry-over from other donors' samples.

To note about this clonotype: A much larger clone lies one base from this, so it may be a read error. The V call is TRBV24-1, the J call TRBJ2-3; a weak D match, TRBD2 (5 bases). Germline CDR1 is KGHDR and CDR2 is SFDVKD. The CDR3 contains 14 residues. The CDR3 sequence is CATSDLGSSGTQCF. CDR3 DNA sequence: TGTGCCACCAGTGATTTAGGGAGTTCTGGTACGCAGTGTTTT.

This clonotype was seen more than once but under ten times. This chain's CDR3 is CASSLDPGRDEQFF. The CDR3 DNA is TGTGCCAGCAGCTTAGACCCGGGGCGCGATGAGCAGTTCTTC. This chain joins TRBV11-3 and TRBJ2-1; D may correspond to TRBD1 or TRBD2 (5 bases each). The germline gives CDR1 SGHNT, CDR2 YENEEA. The V end was cut by 0 bases, the J end by 8 bases, with 11 bases between. The CDR3 spans 14 residues.

This clonotype was detected a few times. The J gene is TRBJ1-5, the V gene TRBV29-1, with 8 nucleotides matching TRBD1. J gave up 1 base and V 6 bases, and 5 bases lay outside the gene matches. Germline V gives CDR1 SQVTM, CDR2 ANQGSEA. The CDR3 runs 14 residues. CDR3 sequence: CSVTTGASNQPQHF. The CDR3 nucleotides are TGCAGCGTGACGACAGGGGCGAGCAATCAGCCCCAGCATTTT.

In its sample, this clonotype was seen many times. The chain recombines TRBV7-2 with TRBJ1-2, with a tentative D call TRBD1 (6 bases). The germline V gene encodes CDR1 SGHTA and CDR2 FQGNSA. V dropped 3 bases and J dropped 7 bases, with 21 bases sitting between them. The CDR3 extends over 16 amino acids. CDR3 protein: CASSFPRQGRLGGYTF. As DNA, the CDR3 is TGTGCCAGCAGCTTCCCCCGCCAGGGGCGTTTGGGTGGCTACACCTTC.

The CDR3 bases are TGCGCCAGCAGCCGGAGGGGGCCTAGCGGCAGTGCCTACAATGAGCAGTTCTTC. It codes for CASSRRGPSGSAYNEQFF. The chain has TRBV5-1 and TRBJ2-1; D might be TRBD1 or TRBD2, each matching 7 bases. This CDR3 has 18 amino acids. Looked up from germline, CDR1 is SGHRS and CDR2 is YFSETQ. Trimming shortened V by 4 bases and J by 2 bases, and 22 bases separated the two germline ends. The full variable domain, completed using reference TRBV5-1 and TRBJ2-1, is KAGVTQTPRYLIKTRGQQVTLSCSPISGHRSVSWYQQTPGQGLQFLFEYFSETQRNKGNFPGRFSGRQFSNSRSEMNVSTLELGDSALYLCASSRRGPSGSAYNEQFFGPGTRLTVL.

The rearrangement links TRBV5-1 to TRBJ2-1; D is possibly TRBD2 (6 bases). The V end lost 0 bases, the J end lost 6 bases, and 13 bases lay between the germline ends. The CDR3 covers 15 residues. Germline V gene sequence: CDR1 SGHRS, CDR2 YFSETQ. The CDR3 is CASSLVGEERNEQFF. CDR3 DNA: TGCGCCAGCAGCTTGGTAGGGGAGGAGCGCAATGAGCAGTTCTTC.

As concerns this clonotype: With a much larger clone just one base away, this may be a read error. The chain couples TRBV20-1 to TRBJ2-6; 8 positions match TRBD1. The CDR3 contains 17 residues. Germline CDR1 and CDR2: DFQATT and SNEGSKA (reference sequence). The CDR3 here is CSANPDRASMGADVLTF. Written as DNA, the CDR3 is TGCAGTGCTAACCCGGACAGGGCATCGATGGGGGCCGACGTCCTGACTTTC.

The gene calls are TRBV7-9 and TRBJ2-1; 11 bases line up with TRBD2. CDR3 length: 16 amino acids. Germline-derived CDR1 and CDR2 are SEHNR and FQNEAQ (reference sequence). Trimming removed 5 bases from V and 2 bases from J; junction bases left unmatched: 5. In DNA, the CDR3 is TGTGCCAGCAGCCCGGGACTAGCGGTTCCCTACAATGAGCAGTTCTTC. Encoded protein: CASSPGLAVPYNEQFF.

Many counts were recorded for this clonotype. The chain employs TRBV11-3 and TRBJ1-2, with unresolved D. V was clipped by 0 bases and J by 7 bases, with 9 bases between them. Germline V CDR1 and CDR2: SGHNT, YENEEA. The CDR3 has 13 amino acids. As DNA, the CDR3 is TGTGCCAGCAGCTTAGAGGGGAACGGTGGCTACACCTTC. It encodes CASSLEGNGGYTF.

V and J are TRBV7-9 and TRBJ1-1; 7 positions match TRBD1. The CDR3 has 16 amino acids. The V gene end was trimmed by 6 bases and the J gene end by 0 bases; junction bases not matched to a gene: 10. Germline values: CDR1 SEHNR, CDR2 FQNEAQ (reference sequence). The CDR3 DNA reads TGTGCCAGCAGTCCTCCCGGACAGGCGATGAACACTGAAGCTTTCTTT. This encodes CASSPPGQAMNTEAFF.

The chain employs TRBV7-9 and TRBJ2-3; perhaps TRBD2 as D (6 bases). In germline, CDR1 is SEHNR, CDR2 FQNEAQ (reference sequence). CDR3 length: 15 residues. V was pared by 2 bases and J by 2 bases, with 11 bases between. The CDR3 spells CASSLTGVNTDTQYF. The CDR3 bases are TGTGCCAGCAGCTTAACGGGAGTCAACACAGATACGCAGTATTTT.

V is TRBV7-9 and J is TRBJ1-1; no clear D. Germline CDR1 is SEHNR and CDR2 is FQNEAQ (reference sequence). The CDR3 length is 14 residues. Between the trimmed V and J ends, which lost 3 bases and 3 bases, there was a span of 11 bases. CDR3 region: CASSFMREDTEAFF. DNA for the CDR3: TGTGCCAGCAGCTTCATGAGGGAGGACACTGAAGCTTTCTTT.

With regard to this clonotype: Given a much more abundant clone one base away, this may be a read error. The chain is built from TRBV15 and TRBJ1-3; TRBD1 matches at 8 bases. Germline V gives CDR1 LNHNV, CDR2 YYDKDF (reference sequence). The CDR3 is 18 residues long. The CDR3 region has the DNA TGTGCCACCAGCAGAGATTTAGGGACAGGCCGCTCTGAAAACACCATATATTTT. Translation gives CATSRDLGTGRSENTIYF.

As for this clonotype: No DNA is shown, since the ends of the CDR3 on it are uncertain; the CDR3 is the one TCRdb lists. The V call is TRBV20-1, the J call TRBJ2-2. From germline, CDR1 is DFQATT and CDR2 SNEGSKA (reference sequence). The CDR3 extends over 16 residues, inclusive of both ends. The CDR3 reads CSARDPSQSAPGSCFF.

In the case of this clonotype: This clone may be a read error of a much larger clone one base away. The genes are TRBV27 and TRBJ2-1; no clear D. V gave up 7 bases and J gave up 6 bases, with 7 bases separating them. CDR3 length equals 11 residues. Germline values: CDR1 MNHEY, CDR2 SMNVEV (reference sequence). CDR3: CASNYGNEQFF. The DNA of the CDR3 is TGTGCCAGCAATTATGGCAATGAGCAGTTCTTC.

This clonotype was counted many times. The chain combines TRBV19 with TRBJ2-1, with D hard to call. V lost 3 bases, J lost 9 bases, and 24 bases lay in between. The CDR3 length is 17 residues. CDR1 and CDR2 (germline): LNHDA, SQIVND (reference sequence). Here the CDR3 reads CASSIYDGNRGRVEQFF. The CDR3 nucleotides are TGTGCCAGTAGTATTTACGATGGGAATCGCGGTCGGGTTGAGCAGTTCTTC.

This clonotype was recorded at least ten times. The chain combines TRBV18 with TRBJ1-1; 7 nucleotides agree with TRBD1. Germline values: CDR1 KGHSH, CDR2 LQKENI. This CDR3 region has 16 residues. J was trimmed by 6 bases and V by 6 bases; bases with no gene match: 16. In DNA form, the CDR3 reads TGTGCCAGCTCGCAAACTACCGGGACAGTCATGGCTGAAGCTTTCTTT. This sequence encodes CASSQTTGTVMAEAFF.

This clonotype was picked up a small number of times. The chain is built from TRBV6-5 and TRBJ2-1; 10 nucleotides align to TRBD1. CDR1 is MNHEY and CDR2 is SVGAGI in the germline V gene. The CDR3 consists of 15 residues. The V gene end was trimmed by 5 bases and the J gene end by 6 bases; junction bases not matched to a gene: 7. The CDR3 DNA reads TGTGCCAGCAGTACCTGGACAGGGGGGACCAATGAGCAGTTCTTC. Translation: CASSTWTGGTNEQFF.

The chain recombines TRBV29-1 with TRBJ2-7, with D possibly being TRBD1 (5 bases). This CDR3 has 14 amino acids. Trimming stripped 0 bases from V and 7 bases from J, with 16 bases between. Germline assignment: CDR1 SQVTM and CDR2 ANQGSEA. The CDR3 is CSVEDRLGAREQYF. The CDR3 region has the DNA TGCAGCGTTGAAGATCGTCTAGGGGCGCGTGAGCAGTACTTC.

This clonotype occurred many times. V and J are TRBV7-3 and TRBJ2-1; tentatively, D is TRBD1 (6 bases). The germline V and J ends were trimmed by 6 bases and 9 bases, with 15 bases remaining between them. CDR1 is SGHTA and CDR2 is FQGTGA in the germline V gene. The CDR3 sequence is 13 residues long. CDR3 nucleotides: TGTGCCAGCAGATACATAACAGGGAGTGAGCAGTTCTTC. Translating it yields CASRYITGSEQFF.

There are many counts of this clonotype. The CDR3 region has the DNA TGTGCCAGCAGTTTATCTTCTCCCTACAATGAGCAGTTCTTC. Protein product: CASSLSSPYNEQFF. J is TRBJ2-1 and V is TRBV28; D ambiguous. V was clipped by 1 base and J by 2 bases, with 6 bases between them. Germline values: CDR1 MDHEN, CDR2 SYDVKM. This CDR3 is 14 amino acids long.

The chain employs TRBV6-5 and TRBJ2-6; 7 bases are shared with TRBD2. This CDR3 comprises 15 residues. Trimming removed 4 bases from V and 3 bases from J; junction bases left unmatched: 3. Germline values: CDR1 MNHEY, CDR2 SVGAGI. CDR3 residues: CASSSRGVGANVLTF. The CDR3 DNA reads as TGTGCCAGCAGTTCCCGGGGGGTTGGGGCCAACGTCCTGACTTTC.

This clonotype was found many times. The CDR3: CATTEGTGELFF. The CDR3 nucleotides read TGTGCCACCACGGAGGGAACCGGGGAGCTGTTTTTT. The V call is TRBV6-1, the J call TRBJ2-2; D is possibly TRBD2 (6 bases). The CDR3 runs 12 residues. Germline lookup yields CDR1 MNHNS and CDR2 SASEGT. V gave up 10 bases and J gave up 5 bases, with 11 bases separating them.

The CDR3 DNA sequence: TGCAGTGCTAGAGACTGGGGGAGCAGAGAGTTCTTC. The encoded protein is CSARDWGSREFF. The chain couples TRBV20-1 to TRBJ2-1; either TRBD1 or TRBD2 may fit D (5 bases each). Germline V gene lookup returns CDR1 DFQATT and CDR2 SNEGSKA (reference sequence). V was cut by 0 bases and J by 14 bases, with 14 bases left in between. The CDR3 is 12 amino acids.